The rows below give T cell receptor beta chains drawn from one sample of a study of beta chain features in type 1 diabetes. Sequenced by immunoSEQ multiplex PCR; TCRdb stores in-frame clones only, minus some. Of around 150,000 clones listed, around 8% are singletons. The specimen sequenced was central memory CD4+ T cells from blood. These TCRs come from a man aged 18 to 29 in good health. The CDR3 runs from the conserved cysteine through the conserved F or W. The D gene is left open where the match is weak. Expanded clones are given a class, and other clones once, few, many or no size at all.

v_call: TRBV28; clone_size: .; d_call: TRBD1; j_call: TRBJ2-7; cdr3_nt: TGTGCCACCTTTAAGACAGGGCGCTACGAGCAGTACTTC; cdr3_aa: CATFKTGRYEQYF
v_call: TRBV7-9; clone_size: few; d_call: TRBD1; j_call: TRBJ1-4; cdr3_nt: TGTGCCAGCAGCTTCGGACAGGGGCAGGAAAAACTGTTTTTT; cdr3_aa: CASSFGQGQEKLFF
v_call: TRBV6-6; clone_size: .; d_call: TRBD1; j_call: TRBJ1-4; cdr3_nt: TGTGCCAGCAGGTCCGGGACAGGGGGCTCAAAACTGTTTTTT; cdr3_aa: CASRSGTGGSKLFF
v_call: TRBV7-2; clone_size: few; d_call: TRBD2; j_call: TRBJ2-3; cdr3_nt: TGTGCCAGCAGCAAAGCTCTAGCGGGGGGGGATACGCAGTATTTT; cdr3_aa: CASSKALAGGDTQYF
v_call: TRBV6-5; clone_size: .; d_call: .; j_call: TRBJ1-2; cdr3_nt: TGTGCCAGCAGTTATGACAGTAACTATGGCTACACCTTC; cdr3_aa: CASSYDSNYGYTF
v_call: TRBV28; clone_size: few; d_call: TRBD1; j_call: TRBJ1-2; cdr3_nt: TGTGCCAGCAGTTTAGCTAAGGGACAGGGCGTTGGCTATGGCTACACCTTC; cdr3_aa: CASSLAKGQGVGYGYTF
v_call: TRBV5-1; clone_size: .; d_call: .; j_call: TRBJ1-1; cdr3_nt: TGCGCCAGCAGCTTGGGGCCCGTGAACACTGAAGCTTTCTTT; cdr3_aa: CASSLGPVNTEAFF
v_call: TRBV5-6; clone_size: .; d_call: .; j_call: TRBJ2-5; cdr3_nt: TGTGCCAGCAGCTCGGCGAGCGGTCAAGAGACCCAGTACTTC; cdr3_aa: CASSSASGQETQYF
v_call: TRBV7-2; clone_size: .; d_call: TRBD1; j_call: TRBJ1-2; cdr3_nt: TGTGCCAGCAGCTCGGGACAGAGATATGGCTACACCTTC; cdr3_aa: CASSSGQRYGYTF
v_call: TRBV28; clone_size: few; d_call: TRBD1; j_call: TRBJ1-5; cdr3_nt: TGTGCCAGCAGAGACGACAGGGGGCTAAGCAATCAGCCCCAGCATTTT; cdr3_aa: CASRDDRGLSNQPQHF
v_call: TRBV29-1; clone_size: .; d_call: TRBD1; j_call: TRBJ2-7; cdr3_nt: TGCAGCGTCCTAATAGGGACAGGGGGCGCCGAGCAGTACTTC; cdr3_aa: CSVLIGTGGAEQYF
v_call: TRBV7-2; clone_size: .; d_call: TRBD1; j_call: TRBJ2-6; cdr3_nt: TGTGCCAGCAGCGCGGACAGGACGGGGGCCAACGTCCTGACTTTC; cdr3_aa: CASSADRTGANVLTF
v_call: TRBV10-3; clone_size: .; d_call: .; j_call: TRBJ2-3; cdr3_nt: TGTGCCATCAGTGATTCAGGGGTTGCGGATACGCAGTATTTT; cdr3_aa: CAISDSGVADTQYF
v_call: TRBV16; clone_size: .; d_call: .; j_call: TRBJ1-6; cdr3_nt: TGTGCCAGCAGCCAATCGCGACTAGGTAATTCACCCCTCCACTTT; cdr3_aa: CASSQSRLGNSPLHF
v_call: TRBV19; clone_size: few; d_call: .; j_call: TRBJ1-1; cdr3_nt: TGTGCCAGTAGTAGGAGGTTTGAGGACACTGAAGCTTTCTTT; cdr3_aa: CASSRRFEDTEAFF
v_call: TRBV4-1; clone_size: many; d_call: .; j_call: TRBJ1-2; cdr3_nt: TGCGCCAGCAGCCGCGAGGATAACTATGGCTACACCTTC; cdr3_aa: CASSREDNYGYTF
v_call: TRBV11-2; clone_size: .; d_call: .; j_call: TRBJ2-2; cdr3_nt: TGTGCCAGCAGCTTAGAGCAACTACGTACCGGGGAGCTGTTTTTT; cdr3_aa: CASSLEQLRTGELFF
v_call: TRBV6-5; clone_size: .; d_call: .; j_call: TRBJ1-3; cdr3_nt: TGTGCCAGCAGGACAGAGCCCTCTGGAAACACCATATATTTT; cdr3_aa: CASRTEPSGNTIYF
v_call: TRBV6-1; clone_size: .; d_call: .; j_call: TRBJ1-5; cdr3_nt: TGTGCCAGCAGTGAAGGCTCAGGATATCAGCCCCAGCATTTT; cdr3_aa: CASSEGSGYQPQHF
v_call: TRBV6-6; clone_size: .; d_call: TRBD1; j_call: TRBJ1-6; cdr3_nt: TGTGCCAGCAGTTACGGTCCAGGGGGACAAAATTCACCCCTCCACTTT; cdr3_aa: CASSYGPGGQNSPLHF
v_call: TRBV19; clone_size: few; d_call: .; j_call: TRBJ1-5; cdr3_nt: TGTGCCATCTCCCCTCAAGGCGGGCAGCCCCAGCATTTT; cdr3_aa: CAISPQGGQPQHF
v_call: TRBV4-3; clone_size: few; d_call: .; j_call: TRBJ1-2; cdr3_nt: TGCGCCAGCAGCCAAGCCCGAGGCAGGGATTCTGGCTACACCTTC; cdr3_aa: CASSQARGRDSGYTF
v_call: TRBV7-9; clone_size: many; d_call: .; j_call: TRBJ1-2; cdr3_nt: TGTGCCAGCCAGCGGGCAGGTGCTAACTATGGCTACACCTTC; cdr3_aa: CASQRAGANYGYTF
v_call: TRBV11-2; clone_size: few; d_call: .; j_call: TRBJ2-7; cdr3_nt: TGTGCCAGCAGCTTAAGGCAGGGGCTCAACGAGCAGTACTTC; cdr3_aa: CASSLRQGLNEQYF
v_call: TRBV5-1; clone_size: .; d_call: TRBD2; j_call: TRBJ2-7; cdr3_nt: TGCGCCAGCAGCTCCACTAGCGGGGGTTCGTACGAGCAGTACTTC; cdr3_aa: CASSSTSGGSYEQYF
v_call: TRBV6-5; clone_size: .; d_call: TRBD2; j_call: TRBJ2-1; cdr3_nt: TGTGCCAGCAATGATCGGACTAGCGGGAGACAGTTCTTC; cdr3_aa: CASNDRTSGRQFF
v_call: TRBV11-2; clone_size: few; d_call: .; j_call: TRBJ2-7; cdr3_nt: TGTGCCAGCAGCGTCGGAGAAGGGCAGTACTTC; cdr3_aa: CASSVGEGQYF
v_call: TRBV6-6; clone_size: few; d_call: TRBD1; j_call: TRBJ2-7; cdr3_nt: TGTGCCAGCGGACAGGGGGTCTCCGAGCAGTACTTC; cdr3_aa: CASGQGVSEQYF
v_call: TRBV18; clone_size: .; d_call: TRBD1; j_call: TRBJ2-7; cdr3_nt: TGTGCCAGCTCCCCTCTGGACAGGGCGGAGCAGTACTTC; cdr3_aa: CASSPLDRAEQYF
v_call: TRBV2; clone_size: .; d_call: TRBD2; j_call: TRBJ2-1; cdr3_nt: TGTGCCAGCGGCCTTAAGGGGGTCGGACTAGCAGAGCAGTTCTTC; cdr3_aa: CASGLKGVGLAEQFF
v_call: TRBV23-1; clone_size: many; d_call: .; j_call: TRBJ1-1; cdr3_nt: TGCGCCAGCATCTCCAGGCATGAAGCTTTCTTT; cdr3_aa: CASISRHEAFF
v_call: TRBV7-3; clone_size: .; d_call: TRBD1; j_call: TRBJ2-2; cdr3_nt: TGTGCCAGCAGCTCGGGACAGGGGGTTTCTACCGGGGAGCTGTTTTTT; cdr3_aa: CASSSGQGVSTGELFF
v_call: TRBV2; clone_size: few; d_call: .; j_call: TRBJ2-7; cdr3_nt: TGTGCCAGCAGCCCGGGGTGGGCCGGGGGTACCTACGAGCAGTACTTC; cdr3_aa: CASSPGWAGGTYEQYF
v_call: TRBV12-5; clone_size: .; d_call: .; j_call: TRBJ1-5; cdr3_nt: TGTGCTAGTGGTTTGGACCACCGGGAGGGAAGCAATCAGCCCCAGCATTTT; cdr3_aa: CASGLDHREGSNQPQHF
v_call: TRBV4-3; clone_size: many; d_call: TRBD1; j_call: TRBJ1-4; cdr3_nt: TGCGCCAGCAGCCAAGGGGACAGGTCCAGGGAAAAACTGTTTTTT; cdr3_aa: CASSQGDRSREKLFF
v_call: TRBV14; clone_size: few; d_call: TRBD1; j_call: TRBJ1-1; cdr3_nt: TGTGCCAGCAGCCAAATCAGGGGGATGACTGAAGCTTTCTTT; cdr3_aa: CASSQIRGMTEAFF
v_call: TRBV14; clone_size: many; d_call: .; j_call: TRBJ1-1; cdr3_nt: TGTGCCAGCAGCCAGCAGGGGAACACTGAAGCTTTCTTT; cdr3_aa: CASSQQGNTEAFF
v_call: TRBV6-1; clone_size: few; d_call: TRBD1; j_call: TRBJ1-5; cdr3_nt: TGTGCCAGCTTGCTCGACAGGGCATTGTATCAGCCCCAGCATTTT; cdr3_aa: CASLLDRALYQPQHF
v_call: TRBV28; clone_size: .; d_call: .; j_call: TRBJ1-2; cdr3_nt: TGTGCCAGCAGTTTGGGAGGGATGGGTGGCTACACCTTC; cdr3_aa: CASSLGGMGGYTF
v_call: TRBV12-2; clone_size: .; d_call: .; j_call: TRBJ2-5; cdr3_nt: TGTGCAAGTCGCTTAGTTTACCCCGGCGGAGAGACCCAGTACTTC; cdr3_aa: CASRLVYPGGETQYF
v_call: TRBV4-3; clone_size: many; d_call: .; j_call: TRBJ2-6; cdr3_nt: TGCGCCAGCAGCCAAGAGGGGGGCAACGTCCTGACTTTC; cdr3_aa: CASSQEGGNVLTF
v_call: TRBV28; clone_size: few; d_call: .; j_call: TRBJ2-2; cdr3_nt: TGTGCCAGCAGTTACAGGGTAATGGTAACCGGGGAGCTGTTTTTT; cdr3_aa: CASSYRVMVTGELFF
v_call: TRBV16; clone_size: few; d_call: .; j_call: TRBJ1-1; cdr3_nt: TGTGCCAGCAGCCCCTTTCGGAACACTGAAGCTTTCTTT; cdr3_aa: CASSPFRNTEAFF
v_call: TRBV5-6; clone_size: .; d_call: .; j_call: TRBJ1-5; cdr3_nt: TGTGCCAGCAGCTTGGCAGGCTACAATCAGCCCCAGCATTTT; cdr3_aa: CASSLAGYNQPQHF
v_call: TRBV7-9; clone_size: few; d_call: TRBD2; j_call: TRBJ2-1; cdr3_nt: TGTGCCAGCAGGAGCGGGGGGATATACAATGAGCAGTTCTTC; cdr3_aa: CASRSGGIYNEQFF
v_call: TRBV9; clone_size: .; d_call: .; j_call: TRBJ1-2; cdr3_nt: TGTGCCAGCAGCGAAGTGGGGGGTATCTATGGCTACACCTTC; cdr3_aa: CASSEVGGIYGYTF
v_call: TRBV7-2; clone_size: few; d_call: TRBD1; j_call: TRBJ2-5; cdr3_nt: TGTGCCAGCAGCATAACAGGGGGCGATGAGACCCAGTACTTC; cdr3_aa: CASSITGGDETQYF
v_call: TRBV7-3; clone_size: .; d_call: .; j_call: TRBJ2-7; cdr3_nt: TGTGCCAGCAGTCCAGGGGGGTACGAGCAGTACTTC; cdr3_aa: CASSPGGYEQYF
v_call: TRBV4-2; clone_size: many; d_call: .; j_call: TRBJ2-2; cdr3_nt: TGTGCCAGCAGCCAAATAACTAGTTCCTCTCTCGGGGAGCTGTTTTTT; cdr3_aa: CASSQITSSSLGELFF
v_call: TRBV11-2; clone_size: .; d_call: .; j_call: TRBJ2-5; cdr3_nt: TGTGCCAGCAGCCCTAGGGAGACCCAGTACTTC; cdr3_aa: CASSPRETQYF
v_call: TRBV5-1; clone_size: few; d_call: .; j_call: TRBJ2-7; cdr3_nt: TGCGCCAGCAGCTTGCACACGGGGGAGAATTTCTACGAGCAGTACTTC; cdr3_aa: CASSLHTGENFYEQYF
v_call: TRBV11-2; clone_size: .; d_call: .; j_call: TRBJ1-4; cdr3_nt: TGTGCCAGCAGCTTAGGGATCGGGCGGACAAATGAAAAACTGTTTTTT; cdr3_aa: CASSLGIGRTNEKLFF
v_call: TRBV5-1; clone_size: many; d_call: .; j_call: TRBJ2-5; cdr3_nt: TGCGCCAGCAGCGGGGCTGATGGGGGGGAGACCCAGTACTTC; cdr3_aa: CASSGADGGETQYF
v_call: TRBV4-1; clone_size: few; d_call: .; j_call: TRBJ2-1; cdr3_nt: TGCGCCAGCAGCCAAGTGAGCGGCAGGCTGACCTACAATGAGCAGTTCTTC; cdr3_aa: CASSQVSGRLTYNEQFF
v_call: TRBV19; clone_size: few; d_call: .; j_call: TRBJ1-1; cdr3_nt: TGTGCCAGTAGTATAGAGAGTGGGCATGCTGAAGCTTTCTTT; cdr3_aa: CASSIESGHAEAFF
v_call: TRBV9; clone_size: .; d_call: TRBD2; j_call: TRBJ2-2; cdr3_nt: TGTGCCAGCAGCGTGGTAGCGGGAAACACCGGGGAGCTGTTTTTT; cdr3_aa: CASSVVAGNTGELFF
v_call: TRBV7-2; clone_size: few; d_call: TRBD1; j_call: TRBJ2-7; cdr3_nt: TGTGCCAGCAGCCAAGGGCAGGGGGCCACCTACGAGCAGTACTTC; cdr3_aa: CASSQGQGATYEQYF